This T cell receptor beta chain is drawn from a study of CD8+ T cells in alopecia areata. Treatment meaning: oral pan-JAK inhibitor, 5-10 mg twice daily. Germline lookup yields CDR1 SGHRS and CDR2 YFSETQ. CDR3 size: 15 residues. V gave up 0 bases and J gave up 5 bases, with 15 bases separating them. Extraction and reverse transcription of RNA yielded cDNA as the sequencing template. The method was immunoSEQ multiplex PCR; TCRdb's version includes in-frame clones alone and lacks a portion of them. In the table there are around 110,000 clones, about four fifths of which are singletons. Specimen: CD8+ T cells sorted from blood, collected at week 24, from a patient treated with tofacitinib. The TCR was taken from a human donor with alopecia areata. This chain connects TRBV5-1 to TRBJ2-7; the D gene could be TRBD1 or TRBD2 (5 bases each). The CDR3 region is CASSLGSRGVDEQYF. CDR3 DNA: TGCGCCAGCAGCTTGGGATCACGAGGGGTGGACGAGCAGTACTTC.